This T cell receptor (beta chain) was observed in a study of control samples from healthy donors and cancer patients. The data were produced by immunoSEQ multiplex PCR, yet TCRdb's version contains in-frame clones alone and is incomplete. The sample carries 150,000 to 200,000 clones, roughly nine tenths recorded once. Looked up from germline, CDR1 is SGHTS and CDR2 is YDEGEE. V gave up 7 bases and J gave up 6 bases, with 20 bases separating them. The CDR3 has 14 residues. The clonotype originates from a man aged 25 to 40 in good health. The V call is TRBV5-8, the J call TRBJ2-7; D could derive from TRBD1 or TRBD2 (5 bases each). Sequencing was performed on blood. The CDR3 loop is CASWSGAQLGEQYF. CDR3 DNA sequence: TGTGCCAGCTGGAGTGGGGCCCAACTAGGCGAGCAGTACTTC. The variable domain in full, with the rest retrieved from reference TRBV5-8 and TRBJ2-7, is EAGVTQSPTHLIKTRGQQATLRCSPISGHTSVYWYQQALGLGLQFLLWYDEGEERNRGNFPPRFSGRQFPNYSSELNVNALELEDSALYLCASWSGAQLGEQYFGPGTRLTVT.